Presented here are 11 T cell receptor beta chains from one specimen sequenced in a study of cytomegalovirus exposure and HLA in healthy donors. Primers: 60 Vbeta forward and 13 Jbeta reverse. The data were produced by immunoSEQ multiplex PCR, yet TCRdb's version contains in-frame clones alone and is incomplete. The sample yields about 130,000 clones, about 80% seen once. The sample was PBMCs. The receptors here all came from a man aged 45 to 65 in good health and CMV-seronegative.

The rearrangement joins TRBV10-3 to TRBJ2-3; a weak D match, TRBD2 (5 bases). CDR3 size: 12 residues. The V and J ends lost 10 bases and 0 bases respectively, with 8 bases between them. Germline-derived CDR1 and CDR2 are ENHRY and SYGVKD. CDR3 amino acids: CATAASTDTQYF. The CDR3 DNA reads as TGTGCCACAGCGGCTAGCACAGATACGCAGTATTTT.

The chain links TRBV27 to TRBJ1-6, with 9 bases lining up with TRBD1. Per germline, CDR1 MNHEY and CDR2 SMNVEV (reference sequence). The CDR3 loop spans 15 amino acids. Trimming took 6 bases from V and 6 from J; bases not matched to a gene: 6. CDR3 DNA: TGTGCCAGCAGGGGACAGGGAACGGGTAATTCACCCCTCCACTTT. This sequence encodes CASRGQGTGNSPLHF.

The chain couples TRBV18 to TRBJ1-1; TRBD1 agrees at 7 bases. This CDR3 is built from 14 residues. Per germline, CDR1 KGHSH and CDR2 LQKENI. With 1 base clipped from V and 5 bases from J, the junction kept 4 bases outside the gene matches. The CDR3, as DNA: TGTGCCAGCTCACCACTGTCGGGACAGACTGAAGCTTTCTTT. Its protein is CASSPLSGQTEAFF.

This clone was observed a few times. The gene calls are TRBV6-5 and TRBJ1-4; possible D gene TRBD1, 6 bases. Germline CDR1 is MNHEY and CDR2 is SVGAGI. The CDR3 contains 15 residues. The V end lost 6 bases, the J end lost 6 bases, and 17 bases lay between the germline ends. CDR3 residues: CASSRGQTVYEKLFF. For the CDR3, the DNA is TGTGCCAGCAGCCGCGGACAGACCGTCTATGAAAAACTGTTTTTT.

This chain joins TRBV29-1 and TRBJ2-7; a weak D match, TRBD1 (8 bases). V dropped 4 bases and J dropped 5 bases, with 12 bases sitting between them. CDR1 and CDR2 (germline): SQVTM, ANQGSEA. CDR3 length equals 12 residues. CDR3 nucleotides: TGCAGCGTTGGACAGGGGAGGGACGAGCAGTACTTC. Residues: CSVGQGRDEQYF.

The rearrangement links TRBV5-1 to TRBJ2-7; 10 bases line up with TRBD1. CDR1 SGHRS and CDR2 YFSETQ come from the germline V gene. The CDR3 has 15 residues. J was trimmed by 4 bases and V by 2 bases; bases with no gene match: 6. CDR3 DNA: TGCGCCAGCAGCTTCGAGGGACAGGGGCAATACGAGCAGTACTTC. It encodes CASSFEGQGQYEQYF.

This chain joins TRBV9 and TRBJ2-3; 9 nucleotides line up with TRBD2. V trimming: 4 bases; J trimming: 14 bases; junction bases outside the gene matches: 14. CDR1 SGDLS and CDR2 YYNGEE come from the germline V gene. The CDR3 is 14 residues long. The CDR3 reads CASSLTSGTSLPYF. For the CDR3, the DNA is TGTGCCAGCAGCTTAACTTCGGGGACTAGCCTTCCGTATTTT.

The genes are TRBV9 and TRBJ1-2; D is unclear. This CDR3 has 14 residues. Between the trimmed V and J ends, which lost 4 bases and 8 bases, there was a span of 18 bases. Germline CDR1 and CDR2: SGDLS and YYNGEE. The CDR3 loop reads CASSPRRGSPGYTF. The CDR3 nucleotides read TGTGCCAGCAGCCCACGGCGCGGGTCCCCGGGCTACACCTTC.

The gene calls are TRBV2 and TRBJ2-2; TRBD2 matches at 9 bases. Germline values: CDR1 SNHLY, CDR2 FYNNEI. The V segment lost 8 bases and the J segment 8 bases; nucleotides outside the gene matches: 12. CDR3 length: 15 amino acids. CDR3 in DNA: TGTGCCAGCGAAGGTCCTAGCGGGAAAAAAGGGGAGCTGTTTTTT. Translated: CASEGPSGKKGELFF.

The chain joins TRBV5-1 to TRBJ2-3, with D unclear. V shed 0 bases and J shed 6 bases, with 11 bases lying between them. Per the germline V gene, CDR1 is SGHRS and CDR2 is YFSETQ. The CDR3 length is 14 residues. CDR3 DNA sequence: TGCGCCAGCAGCTTGGGTCTCGATCGGGATACGCAGTATTTT. Translated, it gives CASSLGLDRDTQYF.

V and J are TRBV5-1 and TRBJ2-3; D not resolved. The CDR3 is 14 amino acids. V gave up 2 bases and J gave up 2 bases, with 9 bases separating them. CDR1 and CDR2 (germline): SGHRS, YFSETQ. The CDR3 spells CASSLGHYTDTQYF. The CDR3 DNA sequence: TGCGCCAGCAGCTTAGGTCACTACACAGATACGCAGTATTTT.